These T cell receptor beta chains were read from a single sample in a study of beta chain features in type 1 diabetes. The table came from immunoSEQ multiplex PCR; TCRdb's copy has only in-frame clones and leaves some out. The profile shows almost 250,000 clones, roughly an eighth of them singletons. Sequencing used naive CD4+ T cells from blood. The receptors here all came from a woman between 35 and 50 years old in good health. Each CDR3 is given with its conserved first and last residue. The order of the fields is D gene, J gene, clone size, V gene, CDR3 protein, CDR3 DNA. The D gene is left open where the match is weak. Rows may omit the clone size; those that give it use once, few, many or a size class.

d_gene: NA; j_gene: TRBJ2-5; abundance: NA; v_gene: TRBV7-9; CDR3aa: CAGSRGYQETQYF; CDR3nt: TGTGCTGGGTCCCGGGGGTACCAAGAGACCCAGTACTTC
d_gene: TRBD1; j_gene: TRBJ1-2; abundance: NA; v_gene: TRBV6-6; CDR3aa: CASSHTTGQRDGYTF; CDR3nt: TGTGCCAGCAGTCACACAACGGGACAGAGGGATGGCTACACCTTC
d_gene: TRBD2; j_gene: TRBJ2-2; abundance: few; v_gene: TRBV7-9; CDR3aa: CASSPRLAGDTGELFF; CDR3nt: TGTGCCAGCAGCCCCCGACTAGCGGGGGACACCGGGGAGCTGTTTTTT
d_gene: NA; j_gene: TRBJ2-6; abundance: few; v_gene: TRBV15; CDR3aa: CATSSPRGHRAKVAGANVLTF; CDR3nt: TGTGCCACCAGCAGCCCCCGAGGACACAGGGCTAAAGTTGCTGGGGCCAACGTCCTGACTTTC
d_gene: NA; j_gene: TRBJ1-2; abundance: NA; v_gene: TRBV6-5; CDR3aa: CASSPGVSYGYTF; CDR3nt: TGTGCCAGCAGTCCCGGAGTTAGCTATGGCTACACCTTC
d_gene: TRBD1; j_gene: TRBJ2-7; abundance: NA; v_gene: TRBV18; CDR3aa: CASSPIGQGSSNEQYF; CDR3nt: TGTGCCAGCTCACCCATCGGACAGGGAAGCTCCAACGAGCAGTACTTC
d_gene: TRBD2; j_gene: TRBJ2-1; abundance: few; v_gene: TRBV5-1; CDR3aa: CASSLALSGGALDEQFF; CDR3nt: TGCGCCAGCAGCTTGGCCTTAAGCGGGGGGGCCCTCGATGAGCAGTTCTTC
d_gene: TRBD1; j_gene: TRBJ2-1; abundance: few; v_gene: TRBV18; CDR3aa: CASSARTGLNEQFF; CDR3nt: TGTGCCAGCTCAGCGAGGACAGGGCTCAATGAGCAGTTCTTC
d_gene: TRBD1; j_gene: TRBJ2-5; abundance: NA; v_gene: TRBV6-1; CDR3aa: CASSVDRVRETQYF; CDR3nt: TGTGCCAGCAGTGTTGACAGGGTGCGGGAGACCCAGTACTTC
d_gene: TRBD1; j_gene: TRBJ2-1; abundance: NA; v_gene: TRBV10-3; CDR3aa: CAISAMGTGEYEQFF; CDR3nt: TGTGCCATCAGTGCAATGGGGACAGGGGAGTATGAGCAGTTCTTC
d_gene: NA; j_gene: TRBJ2-2; abundance: NA; v_gene: TRBV19; CDR3aa: CATYSEGRSGELFF; CDR3nt: TGTGCCACCTACAGTGAGGGCAGGTCCGGGGAGCTGTTTTTT
d_gene: NA; j_gene: TRBJ1-5; abundance: NA; v_gene: TRBV28; CDR3aa: CASTVGLEPQHF; CDR3nt: TGTGCCAGCACCGTTGGGCTGGAGCCCCAGCATTTT
d_gene: NA; j_gene: TRBJ1-1; abundance: NA; v_gene: TRBV2; CDR3aa: CASSGVTEAFF; CDR3nt: TGTGCCAGCAGTGGAGTAACTGAAGCTTTCTTT
d_gene: NA; j_gene: TRBJ1-2; abundance: NA; v_gene: TRBV6-6; CDR3aa: CASSVQEGHGYTF; CDR3nt: TGTGCCAGCAGTGTACAGGAAGGCCACGGCTACACCTTC
d_gene: NA; j_gene: TRBJ2-1; abundance: NA; v_gene: TRBV2; CDR3aa: CASSAPYRAYNEQFF; CDR3nt: TGTGCCAGCAGTGCTCCCTACAGGGCTTACAATGAGCAGTTCTTC
d_gene: NA; j_gene: TRBJ1-2; abundance: NA; v_gene: TRBV7-7; CDR3aa: CASARGGYTF; CDR3nt: TGTGCTAGCGCCCGGGGAGGCTACACCTTC